This T cell receptor (beta chain) is drawn from a study of control samples from healthy donors and cancer patients. Produced via immunoSEQ multiplex PCR; TCRdb's table is partial and in-frame only. The table records roughly 100,000 clones, roughly 85% of them present only once. CDR1 is SGHAT, CDR2 FQNNGV, per germline. With 5 bases removed from V and 6 bases from J, the gap between germline ends came to 13 bases. The CDR3 has 13 amino acids. The chain combines TRBV11-2 with TRBJ1-1; tentative D call: TRBD1 (6 bases). Sequencing used blood. This clonotype originated in a woman aged 45-65 years in good health. This chain's CDR3 is CASSTGQIPEAFF. Written as DNA, the CDR3 is TGTGCCAGCAGCACAGGACAGATCCCTGAAGCTTTCTTT.